Described below is a single T cell receptor beta chain sequence and its context. Its antigen is undetermined. Donors included only healthy HIV-negative adults lacking recent acute infections or vaccinations. Per germline, CDR1 MNHEY and CDR2 SMNVEV (reference sequence). V lost 8 bases and J 2 bases, leaving 18 bases between the germline ends. This CDR3 is 15 amino acids long. This was a deep-level run. The data were produced by immunoSEQ multiplex PCR, yet TCRdb's version contains in-frame clones alone and is incomplete. The sample has around 690,000 clones, around 91% seen once; the top ten hold less than 40%. These data come from a study of shared clonotypes between healthy human individuals. Whole-study results and caveats: Compared with memory subsets, naive subsets generally had larger estimated richness. Donor scarcity curtailed the genetic and exposure-history diversity represented herein.

The sample comprised memory CD8+ T cells from PBMCs. The subset denotes: CD45RO+ cells pooled with CCR7-negative TemRA cells. The rearrangement uses TRBV27 and TRBJ1-1, with D maybe TRBD1 (6 bases). The clonotype was recovered from a young man in good health. Some clones in this sample may be carry-over from other donors' samples. This chain's CDR3 is CASRTPGGLNTEAFF. The CDR3 coding sequence is TGTGCCAGCCGCACCCCCGGGGGGCTAAACACTGAAGCTTTCTTT.